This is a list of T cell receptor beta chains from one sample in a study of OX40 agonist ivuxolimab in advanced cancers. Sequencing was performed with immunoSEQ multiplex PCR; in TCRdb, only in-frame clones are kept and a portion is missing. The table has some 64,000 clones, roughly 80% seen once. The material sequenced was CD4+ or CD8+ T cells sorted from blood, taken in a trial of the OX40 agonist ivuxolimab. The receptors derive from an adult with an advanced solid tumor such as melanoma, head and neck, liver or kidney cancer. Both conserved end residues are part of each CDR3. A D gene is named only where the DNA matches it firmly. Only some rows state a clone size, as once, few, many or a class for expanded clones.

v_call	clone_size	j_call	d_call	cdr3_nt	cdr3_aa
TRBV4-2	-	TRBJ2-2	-	TGTGCCAGCAGCACGAACACCGGGGAGCTGTTTTTT	CASSTNTGELFF
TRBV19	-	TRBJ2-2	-	TGTGCCAGTAGTATAGTTAGGTTAGCCGGGGAGCTGTTTTTT	CASSIVRLAGELFF
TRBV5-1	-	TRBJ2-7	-	TGCGCCAGCAGCCCGGGAGCCTACGAGCAGTACTTC	CASSPGAYEQYF
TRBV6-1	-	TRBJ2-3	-	TGTGCCAGCAGTGAAGCTCGAACGCAGTATTTT	CASSEARTQYF
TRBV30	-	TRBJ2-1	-	TGTGCCTGGACCGTAGACGCGGGGCCATACAATGAGCAGTTCTTC	CAWTVDAGPYNEQFF
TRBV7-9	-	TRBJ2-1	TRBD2	TGTGCCAGCAGCTTGGGACTAGCGGCGTTCTTC	CASSLGLAAFF
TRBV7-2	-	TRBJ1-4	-	TGTGCCAGCAGCTTCCAGATAGCAACTAATGAAAAACTGTTTTTT	CASSFQIATNEKLFF
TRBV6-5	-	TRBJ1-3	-	TGTGCCAGCAGTTACTCTTTCTACTCTGGAAACACCATATATTTT	CASSYSFYSGNTIYF
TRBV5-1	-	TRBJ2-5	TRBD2	TGCGCCAGCAGCTTCCTAGCGGGAGGAGGGGAGACCCAGTACTTC	CASSFLAGGGETQYF
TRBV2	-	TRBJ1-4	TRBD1	TGTGCCAGCAGTGAACGGACAGGGGATGAAAAACTGTTTTTT	CASSERTGDEKLFF
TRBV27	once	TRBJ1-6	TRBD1	TGTGCCAGCAGTTTTTGGGACAGAAATTCACCCCTCCACTTT	CASSFWDRNSPLHF
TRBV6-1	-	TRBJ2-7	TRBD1	TGTGCCAGCAGTGGAAGAATCGGGAACCGACAGGGAAGCTCCTACGAGCAGTACTTC	CASSGRIGNRQGSSYEQYF
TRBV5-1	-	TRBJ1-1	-	TGCGCCAGCAGCTCGGGGTTCGGTTTAGGGACACCGAACACTGAAGCTTTCTTT	CASSSGFGLGTPNTEAFF